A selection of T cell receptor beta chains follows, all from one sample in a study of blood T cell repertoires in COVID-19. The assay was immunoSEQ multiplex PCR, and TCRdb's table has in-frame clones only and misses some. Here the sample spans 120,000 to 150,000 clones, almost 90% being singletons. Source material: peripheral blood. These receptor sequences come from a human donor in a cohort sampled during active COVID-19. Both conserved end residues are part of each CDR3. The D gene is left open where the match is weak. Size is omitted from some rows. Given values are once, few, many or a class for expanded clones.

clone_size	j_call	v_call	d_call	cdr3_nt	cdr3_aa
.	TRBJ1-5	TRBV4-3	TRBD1	TGCGCCAGCAGCCAAGAATTGGGGACAGGGGGCGATAGCAACCAGCCCCAGCATTTT	CASSQELGTGGDSNQPQHF
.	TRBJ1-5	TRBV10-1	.	TGCGCCAGCAGTGATTCCCCCCCCAGTGAAGGAGACTATCAGCCCCAGCATTTT	CASSDSPPSEGDYQPQHF
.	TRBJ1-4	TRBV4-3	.	TGCGCCAGCAGCCAACTAGGGCGGGGGCGACGAAATGAAAAACTGTTTTTT	CASSQLGRGRRNEKLFF
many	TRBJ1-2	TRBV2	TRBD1	TGTGCCAGCAGTACCGGACAGGGGAAAACCTATGGCTACACCTTC	CASSTGQGKTYGYTF
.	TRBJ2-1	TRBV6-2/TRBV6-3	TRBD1	TGTGCCAGCAGTTACCAAGGACAGGGCGGAATATCCTACAATGAGCAGTTCTTC	CASSYQGQGGISYNEQFF
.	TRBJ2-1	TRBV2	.	TGTGCCAGCAGTGAGGAGCGCTATGAGCAGTTCTTC	CASSEERYEQFF
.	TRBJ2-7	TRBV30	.	TGTGCCTGGAGTGTACAACAGACCTACGAGCAGTACTTC	CAWSVQQTYEQYF
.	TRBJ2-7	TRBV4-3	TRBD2	TGCGCCAGCAGTCTTCGACTAGCGGGGACTACCTACGAGCAGTACTTC	CASSLRLAGTTYEQYF
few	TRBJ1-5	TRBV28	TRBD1	TGTGCCAGTAAAAAGGTGGGACAGGGCGGTCAGCCCCAGCATTTT	CASKKVGQGGQPQHF
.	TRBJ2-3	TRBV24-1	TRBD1	TGTGCCACCAGTGATACCGGGACAGGGAGGGGTGCGTGGGTAGATACGCAGTATTTT	CATSDTGTGRGAWVDTQYF
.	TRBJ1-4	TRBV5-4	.	TGTGCCAGCAGCTTTGGGGGTCCGACAGGCCCAACTAATGAAAAACTGTTTTTT	CASSFGGPTGPTNEKLFF
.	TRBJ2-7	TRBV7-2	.	TGTGCCAGCAGCTTTGCGGAGGGCGGTGAGCAGTACTTC	CASSFAEGGEQYF
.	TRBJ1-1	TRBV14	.	TGTGCCAGCAGCCAAGTAAGAGGCGTCCGGAGAGCTTTCTTT	CASSQVRGVRRAFF
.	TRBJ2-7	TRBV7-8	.	TGTGCCAGCAGCCTACAAATCTGGTACGAGCAGTACTTC	CASSLQIWYEQYF
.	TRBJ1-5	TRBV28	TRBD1	TGTGCCAGCAGTTTGGACAGGCACAATCAGCCCCAGCATTTT	CASSLDRHNQPQHF
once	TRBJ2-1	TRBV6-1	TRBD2	TGTGCCAGCAGTGAAAGAGGACTAGCGGGAGATGGTGAGCAGTTCTTC	CASSERGLAGDGEQFF
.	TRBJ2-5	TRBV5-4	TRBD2	TGTGCCAGCAGCGGGACTAGCGGGGGTCAAGAGACCCAGTACTTC	CASSGTSGGQETQYF
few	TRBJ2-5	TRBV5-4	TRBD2	TGTGCCAGCAGCTTGTGGTCAACTAGCGGGAGTAGGGAGACCCAGTACTTC	CASSLWSTSGSRETQYF
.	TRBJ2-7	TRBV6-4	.	TGTGCCAGCAGACCGGGCCCCCGAAAGGGGTCCTACGAGCAGTACTTC	CASRPGPRKGSYEQYF
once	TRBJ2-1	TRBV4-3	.	TGCGCCAGCAGCCAAGGGACACCAGCCTACAATGAGCAGTTCTTC	CASSQGTPAYNEQFF
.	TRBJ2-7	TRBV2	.	TGTGCCAGCTCCGAACAGGGCTCCTACGAGCAGTACTTC	CASSEQGSYEQYF
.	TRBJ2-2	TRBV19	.	TGTGCCAGTAGCCCTATTCTAAACACCGGGGAGCTGTTTTTT	CASSPILNTGELFF
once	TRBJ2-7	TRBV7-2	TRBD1	TGTGCCAGCAGCCTTAGACAGGGCCTCTGGGGCGAGCAGTACTTC	CASSLRQGLWGEQYF
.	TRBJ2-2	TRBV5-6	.	TGTGCCAGCAGCTTAGTACAGGGTTTTGCCACCGGGGAGCTGTTTTTT	CASSLVQGFATGELFF
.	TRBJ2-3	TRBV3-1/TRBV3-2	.	TGTGCCAGCAGCCGAACTAGCACAGATACGCAGTATTTT	CASSRTSTDTQYF